This is a list of T cell receptor beta chains from one sample in a study of CD8+ T cells in alopecia areata. Sequencing was performed with immunoSEQ multiplex PCR; in TCRdb, only in-frame clones are kept and a portion is missing. The sample shows more than 3,500 clones, about 76% of them seen only once. Sequences were obtained from skin. All receptors derive from a human donor in good health. The CDR3 runs from the conserved cysteine through the conserved F or W. Fields, in order: J gene, clone size, V gene, D gene, CDR3 DNA, CDR3 protein. A D gene is named only where the DNA matches it firmly. Clone size is stated in some rows and not others, as once, few, many or a class when expanded.

TRBJ2-1,-,TRBV29-1,TRBD1,TGCAGCGTTGAATCGGGACAGGGGTCGAGTAATGAGCAGTTCTTC,CSVESGQGSSNEQFF
TRBJ2-3,-,TRBV5-1,-,TGCGCCAGCAGCTTGGCGTCTGGCACAGATACGCAGTATTTT,CASSLASGTDTQYF
TRBJ2-5,-,TRBV7-2,-,TGTGCCAGCAGCTTACGCAAGATCCAAGAGACCCAGTACTTC,CASSLRKIQETQYF
TRBJ2-5,-,TRBV29-1,TRBD2,TGCAGCGTTGTGGCTAGCGGGGGGGAAGAGACCCAGTACTTC,CSVVASGGEETQYF
TRBJ2-5,-,TRBV7-2,TRBD1,TGTGCCAGCAGCTTAGCGGGACAGGGAGAGACCCAGTACTTC,CASSLAGQGETQYF
TRBJ2-3,few,TRBV18,-,TGTGCCAGCTCAGACTCCCGGGACTCCACCCTGGATACGCAGTATTTT,CASSDSRDSTLDTQYF
TRBJ2-5,-,TRBV7-3,-,TGTGCCAGCAGCCTAACCCCCCAGGGGGAGACCCAGTACTTC,CASSLTPQGETQYF
TRBJ2-3,few,TRBV6-9,TRBD2,TGTGCCAGCAGTCCCGGGGGGGCATGGACAGATACGCAGTATTTT,CASSPGGAWTDTQYF
TRBJ2-7,-,TRBV9,-,TGTGCCAGCAGCCCGGAGGAGGGGTTCCACGAGCAGTACTTC,CASSPEEGFHEQYF
TRBJ1-5,once,TRBV30,-,TGTGCCTGGGGTCCCCCTGATCAGCCCCAGCATTTT,CAWGPPDQPQHF
TRBJ2-1,-,TRBV7-7,-,TGTGCCAGCAGCCAAACAGGGAACGGAAATGAGCAGTTCTTC,CASSQTGNGNEQFF
TRBJ1-2,-,TRBV11-2,-,TGTGCCAGCTCAACGCTGGGGGGCGGATCGATTTATGGCTACACCTTC,CASSTLGGGSIYGYTF
TRBJ2-2,-,TRBV27,-,TGTGCCAGCAGGCGGGGTTGGGGGGTAACGGGCGGGGAGCTGTTTTTT,CASRRGWGVTGGELFF
TRBJ2-5,-,TRBV4-1,TRBD2,TGCGCCAGCAGCCAGGACCCTGGACTAGCGGGGGGTCAAGAGACCCAGTACTTC,CASSQDPGLAGGQETQYF
TRBJ1-1,few,TRBV6-1,TRBD1,TGTGCCAGCAGGGGACAGGGGGCCGCTGAAGCTTTCTTT,CASRGQGAAEAFF
TRBJ1-5,-,TRBV10-3,TRBD1,TGTGCCATCAGTCCTTCCGGGACAGGGAATGATAACAATCAGCCCCAGCATTTT,CAISPSGTGNDNNQPQHF